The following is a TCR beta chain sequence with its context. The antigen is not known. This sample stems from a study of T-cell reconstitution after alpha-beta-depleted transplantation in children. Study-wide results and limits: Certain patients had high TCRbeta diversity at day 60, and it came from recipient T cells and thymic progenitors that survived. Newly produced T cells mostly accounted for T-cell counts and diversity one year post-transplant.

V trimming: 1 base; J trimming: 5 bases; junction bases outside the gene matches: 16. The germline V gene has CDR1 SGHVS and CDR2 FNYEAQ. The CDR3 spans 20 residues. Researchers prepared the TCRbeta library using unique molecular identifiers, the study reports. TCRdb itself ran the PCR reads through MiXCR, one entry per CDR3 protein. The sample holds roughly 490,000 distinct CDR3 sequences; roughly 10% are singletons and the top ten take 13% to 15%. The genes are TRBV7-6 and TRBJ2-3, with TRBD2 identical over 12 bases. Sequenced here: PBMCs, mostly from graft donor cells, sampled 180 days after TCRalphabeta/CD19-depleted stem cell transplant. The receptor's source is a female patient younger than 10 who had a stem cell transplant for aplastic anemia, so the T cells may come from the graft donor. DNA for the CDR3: TGTGCCAGCAGCTTAGTCCCGCTAGCGAGGGCTAGCGGGAGGGTAGATACGCAGTATTTT. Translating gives CASSLVPLARASGRVDTQYF. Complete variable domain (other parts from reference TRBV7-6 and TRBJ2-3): GAGVSQSPRYKVTKRGQDVALRCDPISGHVSLYWYRQALGQGPEFLTYFNYEAQQDKSGLPNDRFSAERPEGSISTLTIQRTEQRDSAMYRCASSLVPLARASGRVDTQYFGPGTRLTVL.